These 10 T cell receptor beta chains were sequenced from one sample in a study of T cells in tuberculosis. The repertoire was sequenced with immunoSEQ multiplex PCR; TCRdb's copy has only in-frame clones and lacks some. This table has about 35,000 clones, over 90% appearing once. Input material: PBMCs. Receptors originate from a donor aged 10-30 years with latent tuberculosis or without tuberculosis infection.

The V call is TRBV19, the J call TRBJ2-3; a possible D gene is TRBD2 (6 bases). CDR3 length: 16 amino acids. Trimming cost V 3 bases and J 2 bases, with 15 bases left between them. CDR1 is LNHDA, CDR2 SQIVND, per germline (reference sequence). In DNA form, the CDR3 reads TGTGCCAGTAGTATGATCCGGGGGAGGTTCACAGATACGCAGTATTTT. Residues: CASSMIRGRFTDTQYF.

This clone was recorded a few times. The V and J genes are TRBV27 and TRBJ1-6, with 7 bases fitting TRBD1. CDR1 and CDR2 (germline): MNHEY, SMNVEV (reference sequence). Unmatched junction bases numbered 9, after V lost 8 bases and J lost 11 bases. The length of the CDR3 is 13 residues. CDR3 nucleotides: TGTGCCAGCTCAGGGACAGCCGGCACACCCCTCCACTTT. The encoded protein is CASSGTAGTPLHF.

The V call is TRBV9, the J call TRBJ2-3; 9 positions match TRBD1. The CDR3 runs 18 residues. With 4 bases clipped from V and 1 base from J, the junction kept 13 bases outside the gene matches. Germline V gene data show CDR1 as SGDLS and CDR2 as YYNGEE. This chain's CDR3 is CASSHNQKTGGGTDTQYF. CDR3 in DNA: TGTGCCAGCAGCCACAACCAAAAGACAGGGGGGGGCACAGATACGCAGTATTTT.

The CDR3 DNA is TGTGCCAGCAGCTTAACAGGGGGCAAAACCGGGGAGCTGTTTTTT. As protein: CASSLTGGKTGELFF. The rearrangement uses TRBV7-9 and TRBJ2-2, with 9 bases lining up with TRBD1. V lost 2 bases and J lost 5; bases outside the gene matches: 3. This CDR3 spans 15 amino acids. The germline V gene encodes CDR1 SEHNR and CDR2 FQNEAQ (reference sequence).

The rearrangement joins TRBV5-6 to TRBJ1-2, with 8 bases identical to TRBD1. This CDR3 is built from 13 residues. V lost 4 bases to trimming and J lost 4 bases; unmatched junction nucleotides: 3. Looked up from germline, CDR1 is SGHDT and CDR2 is YYEEEE. CDR3 sequence: CASSQTGVYGYTF. CDR3 sequence (DNA): TGTGCCAGCAGCCAGACAGGGGTCTATGGCTACACCTTC. Using reference TRBV5-6 and TRBJ1-2 for the parts outside the CDR3, the full variable domain is DAGVTQSPTHLIKTRGQQVTLRCSPKSGHDTVSWYQQALGQGPQFIFQYYEEEERQRGNFPDRFSGHQFPNYSSELNVNALLLGDSALYLCASSQTGVYGYTFGSGTRLTVV.

This chain connects TRBV19 to TRBJ2-2, with a tentative D call TRBD2 (6 bases). Deletions cut 5 bases from V and 2 bases from J, with 15 bases between. CDR1 is LNHDA, CDR2 SQIVND, per germline (reference sequence). The CDR3 is 16 amino acids. The CDR3 here is CASSYSGRPNTGELFF. CDR3 coding DNA: TGTGCCAGTAGTTATTCAGGGAGGCCCAACACCGGGGAGCTGTTTTTT.

The chain joins TRBV5-1 to TRBJ1-5; TRBD1 is a possible D gene (6 bases). Germline V gene sequence: CDR1 SGHRS, CDR2 YFSETQ. The CDR3 totals 16 residues. Trimming took off 4 bases at V and 0 bases at J, with 14 bases between the two ends. For the CDR3, the DNA is TGCGCCAGCAGCCCGGACAGCTCCTCTAGCAATCAGCCCCAGCATTTT. This sequence encodes CASSPDSSSSNQPQHF.

The chain couples TRBV19 to TRBJ2-3, with D possibly matching TRBD2 (6 bases). CDR1 and CDR2 (germline): LNHDA, SQIVND (reference sequence). V was pared by 10 bases and J by 3 bases, with 17 bases between. CDR3 size: 14 residues. The CDR3 loop is CATKSGFPTDTQYF. CDR3 nucleotides: TGTGCCACAAAAAGCGGGTTCCCGACAGATACGCAGTATTTT.

The rearrangement joins TRBV6-5 to TRBJ1-5; unclear D gene. This CDR3 region has 15 residues. Deletions cut 6 bases from V and 6 bases from J, with 18 bases between. Germline V gene sequence: CDR1 MNHEY, CDR2 SVGAGI. The CDR3 region has the DNA TGTGCCAGCAGCCCCCGATCCCGAGGGATTCAGCCCCAGCATTTT. Its protein is CASSPRSRGIQPQHF.

The V gene is TRBV6-5, the J gene TRBJ1-2; the match to TRBD1 covers 7 bases. The germline V gene has CDR1 MNHEY and CDR2 SVGAGI. The CDR3 contains 15 residues. V shed 0 bases, J shed 7 bases, and the junction held 8 bases outside the gene matches. The CDR3 coding sequence is TGTGCCAGCAGTTACTCGAGCTCGGCAGGGGGTGGCTACACCTTC. Translated, it gives CASSYSSSAGGGYTF.